A selection of T cell receptor beta chains follows, all from one sample in a study of identical twins. MiXCR, applied by TCRdb to the 5' RACE reads, yields one record per CDR3 protein. The sample includes 700,000 or so distinct CDR3 sequences, less than 25% of them seen just once. The data were also submitted as part of a second study, on T cells expressing NK-cell markers.

What was sequenced was PBMCs. These receptors were collected from a woman between 18 and 29 years old in good health. Each CDR3 is given with its conserved first and last residue. Fields, in order: J gene, V gene, clone size, D gene, CDR3 protein, CDR3 DNA. The D gene is left open where the match is weak. Size tells how often a clone was seen (once, few, many) or the class of an expanded clone, and some rows leave it out.

j_call: TRBJ2-3
v_call: TRBV29-1
clone_size: NA
d_call: TRBD2
cdr3_aa: CSTQLAPLGDTQYF
cdr3_nt: TGCAGCACTCAACTAGCGCCCCTGGGAGATACGCAGTATTTT

j_call: TRBJ2-3
v_call: TRBV10-3
clone_size: few
d_call: NA
cdr3_aa: CAISESRRLSTDTQYF
cdr3_nt: TGTGCCATCAGTGAGTCGCGGAGGTTAAGCACAGATACGCAGTATTTT

j_call: TRBJ1-6
v_call: TRBV27
clone_size: few
d_call: NA
cdr3_aa: CASSLSARGKAPLHF
cdr3_nt: TGTGCCAGCAGTTTATCGGCAAGGGGGAAGGCACCCCTCCACTTT

j_call: TRBJ2-1
v_call: TRBV20-1
clone_size: few
d_call: NA
cdr3_aa: CSGDVSGPSSYNEQFF
cdr3_nt: TGCAGTGGGGACGTGTCGGGGCCGAGCTCCTACAATGAGCAGTTCTTC

j_call: TRBJ1-5
v_call: TRBV12-3/TRBV12-4
clone_size: NA
d_call: NA
cdr3_aa: CASSSSWRGNQPQHF
cdr3_nt: TGTGCCAGCAGTTCCAGTTGGCGCGGCAATCAGCCCCAGCATTTT

j_call: TRBJ2-1
v_call: TRBV29-1
clone_size: many
d_call: TRBD2
cdr3_aa: CSVSGGSQGDEQFF
cdr3_nt: TGCAGCGTGTCCGGCGGGAGCCAAGGGGATGAGCAGTTCTTC

j_call: TRBJ2-1
v_call: TRBV7-9
clone_size: NA
d_call: TRBD2
cdr3_aa: CASSLGMAGDYNEQFF
cdr3_nt: TGTGCCAGCAGCTTAGGTATGGCGGGGGATTACAATGAGCAGTTCTTC

j_call: TRBJ1-1
v_call: TRBV27
clone_size: few
d_call: NA
cdr3_aa: CASSRGAGEAFF
cdr3_nt: TGTGCCAGCAGTAGGGGGGCGGGTGAAGCTTTCTTT

j_call: TRBJ1-3
v_call: TRBV12-3/TRBV12-4
clone_size: few
d_call: NA
cdr3_aa: CASSRSGTAGNTIYF
cdr3_nt: TGTGCCAGCAGCCGCTCCGGGACGGCTGGAAACACCATATATTTT

j_call: TRBJ2-7
v_call: TRBV14
clone_size: few
d_call: NA
cdr3_aa: CASSQDRWVGQYF
cdr3_nt: TGTGCCAGCAGCCAAGATCGGTGGGTCGGGCAGTACTTC

j_call: TRBJ2-7
v_call: TRBV7-2
clone_size: many
d_call: TRBD1
cdr3_aa: CASSSTGALSSYEQYF
cdr3_nt: TGTGCCAGCAGTTCTACAGGGGCTCTGAGCTCCTACGAGCAGTACTTC

j_call: TRBJ2-1
v_call: TRBV20-1
clone_size: many
d_call: TRBD2
cdr3_aa: CSAREAGTSWNNEQFF
cdr3_nt: TGCAGTGCTAGAGAAGCGGGGACTAGCTGGAACAATGAGCAGTTCTTC

j_call: TRBJ1-4
v_call: TRBV10-3
clone_size: NA
d_call: NA
cdr3_aa: CAISESMGTNEKLFF
cdr3_nt: TGTGCCATCAGTGAGTCGATGGGCACTAATGAAAAACTGTTTTTT

j_call: TRBJ2-2
v_call: TRBV4-3
clone_size: NA
d_call: NA
cdr3_aa: CASSQDPRGDGELFF
cdr3_nt: TGCGCCAGCAGCCAAGATCCCAGGGGCGACGGGGAGCTGTTTTTT

j_call: TRBJ2-7
v_call: TRBV4-3
clone_size: few
d_call: NA
cdr3_aa: CASSRSRHHEQYF
cdr3_nt: TGCGCCAGCAGCCGCAGTAGGCACCACGAGCAGTACTTC

j_call: TRBJ1-1
v_call: TRBV10-3
clone_size: NA
d_call: TRBD1
cdr3_aa: CAANRGFDTEAFF
cdr3_nt: TGTGCCGCTAACAGGGGCTTCGACACTGAAGCTTTCTTT

j_call: TRBJ1-5
v_call: TRBV6-5
clone_size: NA
d_call: NA
cdr3_aa: CASSYMGYNQPQHF
cdr3_nt: TGTGCCAGCAGTTACATGGGGTACAATCAGCCCCAGCATTTT

j_call: TRBJ1-2
v_call: TRBV18
clone_size: NA
d_call: NA
cdr3_aa: CASSPRQLEYSNYGYTF
cdr3_nt: TGTGCCAGCTCACCTCGACAGTTAGAGTATTCTAACTATGGCTACACCTTC

j_call: TRBJ1-2
v_call: TRBV6-1
clone_size: NA
d_call: NA
cdr3_aa: CASLSLGSYGYTF
cdr3_nt: TGTGCCAGCCTATCCCTGGGGTCATATGGCTACACCTTC

j_call: TRBJ2-2
v_call: TRBV5-1
clone_size: many
d_call: NA
cdr3_aa: CASSLRAAENTGELFF
cdr3_nt: TGCGCCAGCAGCTTGAGGGCAGCCGAGAACACCGGGGAGCTGTTTTTT

j_call: TRBJ2-7
v_call: TRBV7-9
clone_size: NA
d_call: NA
cdr3_aa: CASSFTDQEQYF
cdr3_nt: TGTGCCAGCAGCTTCACAGACCAAGAGCAGTACTTC